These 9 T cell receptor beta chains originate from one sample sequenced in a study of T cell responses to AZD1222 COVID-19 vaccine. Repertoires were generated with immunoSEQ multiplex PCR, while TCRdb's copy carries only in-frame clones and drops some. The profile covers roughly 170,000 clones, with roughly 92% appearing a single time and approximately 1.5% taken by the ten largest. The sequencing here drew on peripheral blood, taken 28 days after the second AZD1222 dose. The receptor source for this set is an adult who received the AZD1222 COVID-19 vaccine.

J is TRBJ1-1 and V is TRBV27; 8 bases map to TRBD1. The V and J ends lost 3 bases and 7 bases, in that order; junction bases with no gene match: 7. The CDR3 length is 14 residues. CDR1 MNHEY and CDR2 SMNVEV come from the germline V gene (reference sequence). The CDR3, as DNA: TGTGCCAGCAGTTTCTGGTCAGGGGGCGGTGAAGCTTTCTTT. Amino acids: CASSFWSGGGEAFF.

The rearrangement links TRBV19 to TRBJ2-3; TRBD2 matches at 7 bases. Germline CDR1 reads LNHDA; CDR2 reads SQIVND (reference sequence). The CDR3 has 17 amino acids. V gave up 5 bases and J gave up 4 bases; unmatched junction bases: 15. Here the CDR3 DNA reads TGTGCCAGTAGTCTCCGATGGGGGGGTCGAACCGCAGATACGCAGTATTTT. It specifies CASSLRWGGRTADTQYF. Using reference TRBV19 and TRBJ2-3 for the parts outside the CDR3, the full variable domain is DGGITQSPKYLFRKEGQNVTLSCEQNLNHDAMYWYRQDPGQGLRLIYYSQIVNDFQKGDIAEGYSVSREKKESFPLTVTSAQKNPTAFYLCASSLRWGGRTADTQYFGPGTRLTVL.

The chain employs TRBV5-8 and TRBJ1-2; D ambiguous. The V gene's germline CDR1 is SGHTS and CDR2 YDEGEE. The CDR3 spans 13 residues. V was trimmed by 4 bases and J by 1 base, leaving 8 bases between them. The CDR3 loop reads CASSIGNNYGYTF. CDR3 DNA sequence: TGTGCCAGCAGCATAGGAAATAACTATGGCTACACCTTC. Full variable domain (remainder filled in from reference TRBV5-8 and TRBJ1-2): EAGVTQSPTHLIKTRGQQATLRCSPISGHTSVYWYQQALGLGLQFLLWYDEGEERNRGNFPPRFSGRQFPNYSSELNVNALELEDSALYLCASSIGNNYGYTFGSGTRLTVV.

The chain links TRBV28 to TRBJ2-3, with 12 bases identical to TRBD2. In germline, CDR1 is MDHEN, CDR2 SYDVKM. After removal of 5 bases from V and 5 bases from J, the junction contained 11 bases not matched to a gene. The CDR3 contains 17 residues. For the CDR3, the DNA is TGTGCCAGCAGTCCCACTAGCGGGAGGCCTGGGGGAGATACGCAGTATTTT. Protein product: CASSPTSGRPGGDTQYF.

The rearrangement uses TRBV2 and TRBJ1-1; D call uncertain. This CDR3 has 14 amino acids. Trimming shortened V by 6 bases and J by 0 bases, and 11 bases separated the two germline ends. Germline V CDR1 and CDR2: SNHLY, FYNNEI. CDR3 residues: CASRAGLLNTEAFF. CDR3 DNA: TGTGCCAGCAGGGCTGGGCTCCTGAACACTGAAGCTTTCTTT.

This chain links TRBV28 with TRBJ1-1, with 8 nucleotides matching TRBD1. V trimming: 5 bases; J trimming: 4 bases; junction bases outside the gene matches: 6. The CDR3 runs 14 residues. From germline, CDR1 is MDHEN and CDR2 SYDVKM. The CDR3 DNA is TGTGCCAGCAGTGAAATACAGGGGGTCACTGAAGCTTTCTTT. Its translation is CASSEIQGVTEAFF.

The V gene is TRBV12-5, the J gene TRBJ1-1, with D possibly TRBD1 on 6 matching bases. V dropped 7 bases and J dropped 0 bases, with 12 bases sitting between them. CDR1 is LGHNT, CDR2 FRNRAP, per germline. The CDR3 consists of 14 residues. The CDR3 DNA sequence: TGTGCTAGTGCCCCGGACAGCTTGAACACTGAAGCTTTCTTT. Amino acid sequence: CASAPDSLNTEAFF.

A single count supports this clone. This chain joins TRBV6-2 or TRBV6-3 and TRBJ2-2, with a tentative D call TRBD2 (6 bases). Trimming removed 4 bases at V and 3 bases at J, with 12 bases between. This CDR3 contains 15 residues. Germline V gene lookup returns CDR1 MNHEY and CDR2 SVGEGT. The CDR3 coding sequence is TGTGCCAGCAGTTTAGCTAGCGAGGACACCGGGGAGCTGTTTTTT. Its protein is CASSLASEDTGELFF.

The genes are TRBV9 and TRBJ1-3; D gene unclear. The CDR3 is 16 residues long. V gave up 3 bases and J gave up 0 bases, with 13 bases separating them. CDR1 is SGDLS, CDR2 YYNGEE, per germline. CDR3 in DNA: TGTGCCAGCAGCGCGGCGGCGATTTCCTCTGGAAACACCATATATTTT. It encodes CASSAAAISSGNTIYF.